Below are 12 T cell receptor beta chains sequenced from a single sample in a study of shared T cell receptors in the human thymus. The table came from immunoSEQ multiplex PCR; TCRdb's copy has only in-frame clones and leaves some out. The sample contains more than 550,000 clones, around 87% of which appear only once. The same data also went into a second study, on human thymus T cells.

Material for sequencing was thymocytes. Receptors originate from a boy younger than two with a congenital heart defect.

This chain links TRBV4-3 with TRBJ2-2, with a tentative D call TRBD1 (6 bases). Trimming took 6 bases from V and 3 from J, leaving 11 bases between them. CDR1 and CDR2 from the germline V gene are LGHNA and YSLEER. The CDR3 has 14 amino acids. CDR3 loop: CASRQGRHTGELFF. For the CDR3, the DNA is TGCGCCAGCAGGCAGGGGCGACACACCGGGGAGCTGTTTTTT.

J is TRBJ2-3 and V is TRBV7-9; TRBD2 matches 11 bases. Germline trimming cut 5 bases from V and 4 bases from J; bases unmatched to any gene: 8. This CDR3 has 16 amino acids. CDR1 SEHNR and CDR2 FQNEAQ come from the germline V gene (reference sequence). This CDR3 is CASSRETSGVSDTQYF. The CDR3 bases are TGTGCCAGCAGCCGAGAGACTAGCGGGGTCTCAGATACGCAGTATTTT.

The chain employs TRBV2 and TRBJ2-1; TRBD2 matches 9 bases. J was trimmed by 3 bases and V by 6 bases; bases with no gene match: 9. This CDR3 is 16 amino acids long. Germline V lookup: CDR1 SNHLY, CDR2 FYNNEI. The DNA of the CDR3 is TGTGCCAGCAGGAGGACTAGCGTTTCCCTCTACAATGAGCAGTTCTTC. It translates to CASRRTSVSLYNEQFF.

This clone was detected once. This chain joins TRBV19 and TRBJ1-5; 8 bases line up with TRBD1. Germline lookup yields CDR1 LNHDA and CDR2 SQIVND (reference sequence). There are 15 residues in the CDR3. J lost 2 bases, V lost 4 bases, and 4 bases had no gene match. The CDR3 spells CASSTGQGGNQPQHF. As DNA, the CDR3 is TGTGCCAGTAGTACCGGACAGGGAGGCAATCAGCCCCAGCATTTT.

The genes are TRBV6-6 and TRBJ2-5; 8 bases agree with TRBD1. Trimming removed 7 bases from V and 3 bases from J; junction bases left unmatched: 13. Germline assignment: CDR1 MNHNY and CDR2 SVGAGI (reference sequence). The CDR3 has 16 amino acids. As DNA, the CDR3 is TGTGCCAGCACAGGGGGCGGCCCTCAACACAAAGAGACCCAGTACTTC. Its protein product is CASTGGGPQHKETQYF.

The CDR3 spells CASRPGKGGVGGTQYF. The CDR3 DNA reads TGTGCAAGTCGCCCCGGGAAGGGTGGGGTGGGGGGGACCCAGTACTTC. The chain recombines TRBV12-2 with TRBJ2-5; TRBD2 was called by the table and not checked on the DNA. TRBV12-2 is a pseudogene locus. There are 16 residues in the CDR3.

J is TRBJ2-3 and V is TRBV15, with 7 bases aligning to TRBD1. CDR3 size: 14 residues. Germline-derived CDR1 and CDR2 are LNHNV and YYDKDF (reference sequence). The trim removed 3 bases at V and 3 bases at J, leaving 3 bases unmatched. In DNA form, the CDR3 reads TGTGCCACCAGCAGCCGGACAGGTACAGATACGCAGTATTTT. Translating it yields CATSSRTGTDTQYF.

The chain is built from TRBV4-3 and TRBJ1-2; D perhaps matches TRBD1 (6 bases). The CDR3 has 16 amino acids. The germline V gene encodes CDR1 LGHNA and CDR2 YSLEER. V lost 3 bases and J 6 bases, leaving 20 bases between the germline ends. CDR3 sequence: CASSQFPTGYWDGYTF. CDR3 DNA: TGCGCCAGCAGCCAGTTTCCTACAGGGTATTGGGATGGCTACACCTTC.

The V and J genes are TRBV25-1 and TRBJ2-3, with TRBD1 identical over 9 bases. CDR3 length: 16 amino acids. Germline V gives CDR1 MGHDK, CDR2 SYGVNS. The V segment lost 3 bases and the J segment 3 bases; nucleotides outside the gene matches: 7. CDR3 DNA: TGTGCCAGCAGTGATTCTCGGGACAGGGTAACAGATACGCAGTATTTT. This encodes CASSDSRDRVTDTQYF.

Note on this clone: An end of the junction does not agree with germline; a read error may underlie this. Other DNA sequences in this specimen translate into the identical CDR3. This rearrangement joins TRBV6-5 to TRBJ1-6; D is possibly TRBD1 (6 bases). In germline, CDR1 is MNHEY, CDR2 SVGAGI. CDR3 length equals 15 residues. CDR3 coding DNA: TGTGCCAGCAGTTACGCCAGGGGTTTTAATTCCCCCCTCCACTTT. This codes for CASSYARGFNSPLHF.

The rearrangement uses TRBV14 and TRBJ2-7; D gene ambiguous. The CDR3 covers 14 residues. The V end lost 2 bases, the J end lost 2 bases, and 10 bases lay between the germline ends. Germline CDR1 is SGHDN and CDR2 is FVKESK. The DNA for the CDR3 is TGTGCCAGCAGCCAAACAGTCCGCGCCTACGAGCAGTACTTC. Its translation: CASSQTVRAYEQYF.

V is TRBV5-6 and J is TRBJ2-6; 12 nucleotides align to TRBD1. After removal of 0 bases from V and 2 bases from J, the junction contained 3 bases not matched to a gene. Germline V gene sequence: CDR1 SGHDT, CDR2 YYEEEE. The CDR3 is 18 amino acids. The CDR3 spells CASSLAGQGAPGANVLTF. In DNA, the CDR3 is TGTGCCAGCAGCTTGGCGGGACAGGGGGCGCCTGGGGCCAACGTCCTGACTTTC. Variable domain in full (rest from reference TRBV5-6 and TRBJ2-6): DAGVTQSPTHLIKTRGQQVTLRCSPKSGHDTVSWYQQALGQGPQFIFQYYEEEERQRGNFPDRFSGHQFPNYSSELNVNALLLGDSALYLCASSLAGQGAPGANVLTFGAGSRLTVL.